Included here is one TCR beta chain sequence, with context. Its target is not known. Unsorted whole blood yielded the total RNA, with T cells left unselected. Amplification used two nested PCRs: roughly 17 cycles, then 8 to 10 cycles, on TCRalpha/TCRbeta cDNA. TCRdb reworked the 5' RACE reads into one entry per CDR3 protein, no DNA. This listing includes approximately 150,000 distinct CDR3 sequences. The data originate from a study of monozygotic twins with inflammatory bowel disease. Points from the study as a whole: Clonotypes shared with others were fewer in IBD patients than in healthy twins, especially with disease activity.

This CDR3 spans 15 amino acids. Germline V gives CDR1 SGHRS, CDR2 YFSETQ. The specimen sequenced was blood. The chain links TRBV5-1 to TRBJ2-2; checking the TCRdb D call of TRBD1 is not possible without DNA. This clonotype was obtained from a human donor with ulcerative colitis or Crohn's disease, or a healthy co-twin of an affected twin (not recorded which). The CDR3 reads CASSLIQGAPGELFF.